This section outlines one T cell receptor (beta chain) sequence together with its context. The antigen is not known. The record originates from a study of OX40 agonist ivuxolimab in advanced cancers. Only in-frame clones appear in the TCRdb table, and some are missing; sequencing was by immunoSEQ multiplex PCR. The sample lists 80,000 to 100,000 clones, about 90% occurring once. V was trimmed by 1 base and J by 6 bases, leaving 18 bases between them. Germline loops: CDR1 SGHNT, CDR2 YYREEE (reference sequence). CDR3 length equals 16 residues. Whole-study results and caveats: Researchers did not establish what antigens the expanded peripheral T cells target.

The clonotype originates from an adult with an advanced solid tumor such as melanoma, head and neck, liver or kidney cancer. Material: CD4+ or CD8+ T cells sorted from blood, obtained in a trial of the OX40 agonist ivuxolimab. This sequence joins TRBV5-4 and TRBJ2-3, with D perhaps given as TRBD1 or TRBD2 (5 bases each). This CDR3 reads CASSLPGTARTDTQYF. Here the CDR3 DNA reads TGTGCCAGCAGCTTGCCCGGGACCGCCAGAACGGATACGCAGTATTTT.